The 10 T cell receptor beta chains presented below share a single source sample, sequenced in a study of vaccination and CD4 T cells after COVID-19. Treatment of the sample: roughly ten-day PBMC culture with coronavirus spike peptide pools or control peptides (ViraFEST assay). Their antigen targets remain unknown. An Oncomine TCR Beta short-read assay was used to sequence the DNA from cultured CD4+ T cells. MiXCR, applied by TCRdb to the PCR reads, yields one record per CDR3 protein. The sample includes more than 9,000 distinct CDR3 sequences, less than 40% of them seen just once. The specimen sequenced was cultured CD4+ T cells from blood. The receptors shown here come from a human donor with COVID-19.

The rearrangement joins TRBV20-1 to TRBJ1-6; TRBD1 might be the D (5 bases). The CDR3 loop spans 13 amino acids. Germline-derived CDR1 and CDR2 are DFQATT and SNEGSKA (reference sequence). V was pared by 3 bases and J by 7 bases, with 10 bases between. The CDR3 nucleotides are TGCAGTGCTAGGGAAGGGGCGAATTCACCCCTCCACTTT. Protein sequence: CSAREGANSPLHF.

This clonotype was seen a single time. The CDR3: CASSQAGALQETQYF. In nucleotides, the CDR3 is TGTGCCAGCAGCCAAGCGGGGGCCCTCCAAGAGACCCAGTACTTC. The genes are TRBV5-4 and TRBJ2-5, with 8 positions matching TRBD2. This CDR3 has 15 amino acids. V dropped 4 bases and J dropped 1; count of bases not matched to a gene: 6. Germline V gene sequence: CDR1 SGHNT, CDR2 YYREEE (reference sequence).

The chain carries TRBV12-3 or TRBV12-4 and TRBJ1-5; 8 bases line up with TRBD1. CDR3 length equals 16 residues. V shed 6 bases, J shed 6 bases, and the junction held 13 bases outside the gene matches. DNA for the CDR3: TGTGCCAGCAGATACGGACAGGGCAGTGCCAGTCAGCCCCAGCATTTT. It translates to CASRYGQGSASQPQHF.

The chain carries TRBV19 and TRBJ1-1, with a possible D match to TRBD1 (6 bases). The V and J ends lost 6 bases and 3 bases respectively, with 11 bases between them. The CDR3 totals 13 residues. In germline, CDR1 is LNHDA, CDR2 SQIVND (reference sequence). The CDR3, as DNA: TGTGCCAGTAGAACAGGGACGTACACTGAAGCTTTCTTT. This translates into CASRTGTYTEAFF.

J is TRBJ1-1 and V is TRBV6-1; D remains unclear. CDR3 size: 13 residues. Trimming took 2 bases from V and 10 from J, leaving 14 bases between them. The germline V gene has CDR1 MNHNS and CDR2 SASEGT. The CDR3 DNA sequence: TGTGCCAGCAGTGAACGGCTGGCGTGGGGAGCTTTCTTT. It specifies CASSERLAWGAFF.

This clonotype showed up just a few times. J is TRBJ2-4 and V is TRBV20-1; 7 bases match TRBD2. Looked up from germline, CDR1 is DFQATT and CDR2 is SNEGSKA (reference sequence). This CDR3 region has 15 residues. The trim removed 0 bases at V and 8 bases at J, leaving 10 bases unmatched. The CDR3 sequence is CSARDQWRGTDIQYF. DNA of the CDR3: TGCAGTGCTAGAGATCAGTGGCGGGGGACGGACATTCAGTACTTC.

This sequence joins TRBV24-1 and TRBJ2-1; D is uncertain. Per germline, CDR1 KGHDR and CDR2 SFDVKD. The V end was cut by 2 bases, the J end by 5 bases, with 15 bases between. This CDR3 is 16 amino acids long. The CDR3 region is CATSDSLHSQNNEQFF. DNA of the CDR3: TGTGCCACCAGTGATTCACTCCACTCCCAAAACAATGAGCAGTTCTTC.

In its sample, this clonotype was seen a few times. The rearrangement joins TRBV19 to TRBJ1-3; 9 bases match TRBD1. This CDR3 spans 14 amino acids. The ends lost 7 bases at V and 2 bases at J; junction bases unmatched: 3. The germline V gene encodes CDR1 LNHDA and CDR2 SQIVND (reference sequence). The CDR3 coding sequence is TGTGCCAGTACGACAGGGGGAACTGGAAACACCATATATTTT. This sequence encodes CASTTGGTGNTIYF. The full variable domain, its missing parts supplied by reference TRBV19 and TRBJ1-3, is DGGITQSPKYLFRKEGQNVTLSCEQNLNHDAMYWYRQDPGQGLRLIYYSQIVNDFQKGDIAEGYSVSREKKESFPLTVTSAQKNPTAFYLCASTTGGTGNTIYFGEGSWLTVV.

This clonotype was counted only a few times. The chain employs TRBV2 and TRBJ1-3; unclear D gene. V was cut by 10 bases and J by 2 bases, with 18 bases left in between. CDR3 length: 15 residues. Germline values: CDR1 SNHLY, CDR2 FYNNEI. The CDR3 coding sequence is TGTGCCATCGAGGCTGGCCTCCGGGCTGGAAACACCATATATTTT. As protein: CAIEAGLRAGNTIYF.

This clonotype was counted a few times. The genes are TRBV11-3 and TRBJ2-5; TRBD2 matches at 11 bases. This CDR3 region has 15 residues. CDR1 is SGHNT, CDR2 YENEEA, per germline. The J segment lost 3 bases and the V segment lost 8 bases, leaving 8 bases of the junction unmatched. Here the CDR3 DNA reads TGTGCCAGCGAACGTAGCGGGGGGGAAAAAGAGACCCAGTACTTC. As protein: CASERSGGEKETQYF.